These T cell receptor beta chains were read from a single sample in a study of T cells after yellow fever vaccination. TCRdb redid the calling of the 5' RACE reads with MiXCR, one entry per CDR3 protein. The sample shows 450,000 to 600,000 distinct CDR3 sequences, roughly 13% of them seen only once. This sample comprised PBMCs, obtained on the day of the yellow fever booster vaccination. The receptor source for this set is a young man who received the YFV17D yellow fever vaccine. Both conserved end residues are part of each CDR3. D genes are given only for firm matches. A clone size is listed for some rows: how often the clone was seen (once, few, many), or a class if it is expanded.

. | TRBJ2-7 | TRBV10-3 | TRBD2 | CATNPGLADEQYF | TGTGCCACCAATCCGGGACTAGCGGACGAGCAGTACTTC
few | TRBJ2-5 | TRBV6-2/TRBV6-3 | . | CASSYREGGKLQETQYF | TGTGCCAGCAGTTACCGAGAAGGTGGAAAACTACAAGAGACCCAGTACTTC
. | TRBJ2-7 | TRBV11-2 | . | CASSSGIGNSGSSYEQYF | TGTGCCAGCAGCTCAGGGATAGGAAATAGCGGAAGCTCCTACGAGCAGTACTTC
. | TRBJ1-1 | TRBV6-2/TRBV6-3 | . | CASSYSRIEAFF | TGTGCCAGCAGTTACTCTCGAATTGAAGCTTTCTTT
. | TRBJ1-6 | TRBV15 | . | CATSAELSSYNSPLHF | TGTGCCACCAGCGCCGAGCTAAGCTCCTATAATTCACCCCTCCACTTT
many | TRBJ2-1 | TRBV4-1 | TRBD2 | CASSQTSGTYNEQFF | TGCGCCAGCAGCCAAACTAGCGGGACTTACAATGAGCAGTTCTTC
. | TRBJ2-5 | TRBV10-3 | . | CAVGTGQETQYF | TGTGCCGTGGGGACGGGCCAAGAGACCCAGTACTTC
. | TRBJ2-1 | TRBV5-6 | TRBD1 | CASSWWTGLLFNEQFF | TGTGCCAGCAGCTGGTGGACAGGGCTATTGTTCAATGAGCAGTTCTTC
many | TRBJ2-1 | TRBV12-3/TRBV12-4 | . | CASSFSVGGLNEQFF | TGTGCCAGCAGTTTTTCAGTGGGGGGCCTCAATGAGCAGTTCTTC
many | TRBJ2-3 | TRBV28 | TRBD2 | CASSVRAGADTQYF | TGTGCCAGCAGTGTTCGAGCGGGAGCTGATACGCAGTATTTT
. | TRBJ2-5 | TRBV7-2 | TRBD2 | CASRLAGGPQTQYF | TGTGCCAGCCGACTAGCGGGAGGGCCCCAGACCCAGTACTTC
. | TRBJ2-7 | TRBV7-2 | TRBD1 | CASSYSKGAREQYF | TGTGCCAGCAGCTATTCGAAGGGGGCCCGAGAGCAGTACTTC
few | TRBJ2-3 | TRBV27 | TRBD2 | CASSLSGVTSGPLDTQYF | TGTGCCAGCAGTTTATCGGGGGTGACTAGCGGACCTCTAGATACGCAGTATTTT
few | TRBJ2-2 | TRBV5-1 | TRBD1 | CASSLTGVTGELFF | TGCGCCAGCAGCTTGACAGGGGTCACCGGGGAGCTGTTTTTT
many | TRBJ2-1 | TRBV28 | . | CAIRGGSYNEQFF | TGTGCCATCCGAGGGGGCTCCTACAATGAGCAGTTCTTC
. | TRBJ2-7 | TRBV10-2 | TRBD2 | CASSEASGRSYYEQYF | TGCGCCAGCAGTGAGGCTAGCGGGAGGTCCTACTACGAGCAGTACTTC